This T cell receptor (beta chain) appears in the sequencing data of a study of CD8+CD57+ T cells in acquired aplastic anemia. The wider study: Sorted CD4+ and CD8+ cells gave a mean 3.2 ug DNA, range roughly 0.18 to 27.4 ug. Findings of the study overall: Comparison of patients with controls identified 25 to 35 shared CD8+ CDR3 sequences.

A word on this clonotype: Its antigen is unknown.

Genomic DNA, the template, was used for profiling of the TCR beta VDJ and CDR3. One entry per CDR3 protein results from TCRdb running MiXCR on the reads. The table lists 150,000 to 160,000 distinct CDR3 sequences, about 48% of them singletons. Previously, flow cytometry had revealed CD8+CD57+ cell expansion in the patients chosen for sequencing. All patients had severe acquired aplastic anemia. Each patient gave a blood sample that was collected before any therapy had been received. The length of the CDR3 is 15 residues. Germline-derived CDR1 and CDR2 are LNHDA and SQIVND (reference sequence). Sequenced sample: sorted CD4+, CD8+, or CD8+CD57+ T cells (not recorded which) from PBMCs. The chain links TRBV19 to TRBJ2-6; 8 bases are a match to TRBD1. The receptor was isolated from a human donor with aplastic anemia. CDR3 sequence reads: CGAGTGPSGANVLTF. CDR3 coding DNA: TGTGGGGCCGGGACAGGTCCCTCTGGGGCCAACGTCCTGACTTTC.